This TCR beta chain was sequenced in a study of blood T cell repertoires in COVID-19. Overall study: Samples came from the United States, Italy and Spain, spanning acute and convalescent COVID-19.

The CDR3 is 15 amino acids. CDR1 is KGHSH, CDR2 LQKENI, per germline. The V segment lost 3 bases and the J segment 2 bases; nucleotides outside the gene matches: 6. Assay: immunoSEQ multiplex PCR; the TCRdb copy retains only in-frame clones and omits some. The sample holds more than 95,000 clones; about nine tenths are singletons and the top ten take 1.8%. The V call is TRBV18, the J call TRBJ1-2, with TRBD1 matching over 7 bases. The receptor's source is a human donor with active COVID-19. The donor label of this sample is uncertain. Sequenced material: peripheral blood. In nucleotides, the CDR3 is TGTGCCAGCTCACCCGCGACAGGGTTAAACTATGGCTACACCTTC. Translated: CASSPATGLNYGYTF.